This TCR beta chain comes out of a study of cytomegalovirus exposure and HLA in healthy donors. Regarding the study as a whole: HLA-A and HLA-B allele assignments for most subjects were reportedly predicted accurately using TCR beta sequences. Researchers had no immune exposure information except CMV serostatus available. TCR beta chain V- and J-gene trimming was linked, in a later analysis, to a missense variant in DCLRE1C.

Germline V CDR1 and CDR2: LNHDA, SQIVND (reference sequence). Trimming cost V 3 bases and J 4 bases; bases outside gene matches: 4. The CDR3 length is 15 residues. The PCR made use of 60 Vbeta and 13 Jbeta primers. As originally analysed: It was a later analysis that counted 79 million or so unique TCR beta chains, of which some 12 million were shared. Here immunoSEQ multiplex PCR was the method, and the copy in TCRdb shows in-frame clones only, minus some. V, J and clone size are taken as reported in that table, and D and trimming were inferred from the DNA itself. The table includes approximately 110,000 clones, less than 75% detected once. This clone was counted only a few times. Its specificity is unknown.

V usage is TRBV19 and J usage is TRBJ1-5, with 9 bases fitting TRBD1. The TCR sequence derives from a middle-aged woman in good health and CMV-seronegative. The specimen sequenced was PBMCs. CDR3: CASSMYDRGNQPQHF. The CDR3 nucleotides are TGTGCCAGTAGTATGTACGACAGGGGGAATCAGCCCCAGCATTTT.